This TCR beta chain was recovered during a study of blood T cell repertoires in COVID-19. On the study more broadly: Collection of acute and convalescent COVID-19 samples took place in the United States, Italy and Spain. Nucleic acid was either cDNA or gDNA, and it came from T cells, B-cell-depleted T cells, or PBMCs.

Using immunoSEQ multiplex PCR, the repertoire was profiled, and TCRdb retains in-frame clones only, with some absent. The sample holds 250,000 or so clones, 70% to 85% seen once. CDR3 length: 16 amino acids. V shed 1 base, J shed 4 bases, and the junction held 9 bases outside the gene matches. Germline V lookup: CDR1 MNHNS, CDR2 SASEGT. This clone has a count of ten or more. This chain connects TRBV6-1 to TRBJ2-7, with 8 bases matching TRBD1. Source material: peripheral blood. The sequence came from a woman aged 80 or over with acute or convalescent COVID-19. The DNA for the CDR3 is TGTGCCAGCAGTGAAGGACTCGGACAGGGTTTATACGAGCAGTACTTC. Residues: CASSEGLGQGLYEQYF.